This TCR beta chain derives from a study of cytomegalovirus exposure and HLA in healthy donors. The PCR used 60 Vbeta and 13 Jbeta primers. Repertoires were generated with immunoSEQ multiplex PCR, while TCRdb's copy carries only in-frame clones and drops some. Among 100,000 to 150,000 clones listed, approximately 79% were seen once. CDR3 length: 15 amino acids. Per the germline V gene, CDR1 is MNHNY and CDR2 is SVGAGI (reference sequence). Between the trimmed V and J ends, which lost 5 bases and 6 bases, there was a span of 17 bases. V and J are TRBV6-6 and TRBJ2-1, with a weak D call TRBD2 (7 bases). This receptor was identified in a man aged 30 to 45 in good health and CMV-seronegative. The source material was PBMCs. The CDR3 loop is CASSNGGQGGNEQFF. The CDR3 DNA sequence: TGTGCCAGCAGTAACGGGGGGCAGGGAGGCAATGAGCAGTTCTTC.